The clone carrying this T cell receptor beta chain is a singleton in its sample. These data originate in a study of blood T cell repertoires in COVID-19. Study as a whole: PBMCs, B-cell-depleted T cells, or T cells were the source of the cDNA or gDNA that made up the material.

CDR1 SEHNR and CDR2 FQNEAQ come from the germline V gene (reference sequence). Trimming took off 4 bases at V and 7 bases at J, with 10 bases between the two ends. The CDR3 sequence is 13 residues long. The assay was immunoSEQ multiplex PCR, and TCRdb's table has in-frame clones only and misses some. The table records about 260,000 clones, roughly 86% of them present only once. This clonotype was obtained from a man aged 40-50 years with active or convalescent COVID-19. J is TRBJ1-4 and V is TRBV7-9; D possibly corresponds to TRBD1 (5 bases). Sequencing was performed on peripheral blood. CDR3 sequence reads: CASSSSGLEKLFF. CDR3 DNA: TGTGCCAGCAGCTCTTCGGGACTTGAAAAACTGTTTTTT.